This TCR beta chain was recorded in a study of cytomegalovirus exposure and HLA in healthy donors. Points from the study as a whole: Further analysis, carried out later, found HLA-associated TCR beta chains more clonally expanded than equally common other chains. Within the data, a cluster of highly shared sequence variants was likely a sequencing artifact.

Remarks on this clone: What it recognizes is unknown.

Amplification used 60 Vbeta primers and 13 Jbeta primers. Method: immunoSEQ multiplex PCR; TCRdb's copy keeps in-frame clones and lacks some. The data show 120,000 to 150,000 clones, 75% to 80% seen once. Donors likely had unrecorded immune exposures despite being nominally healthy when sampled. The CDR3 spans 14 residues. Germline V CDR1 and CDR2: MNHEY, SMNVEV (reference sequence). V was shortened by 5 bases and J by 0 bases, with 9 bases between the two germline ends. The chain carries TRBV27 and TRBJ2-3, with a weak D call TRBD1 (5 bases). The specimen sequenced was PBMCs. This TCR came from a female donor in good health and CMV-seronegative. Written as DNA, the CDR3 is TGTGCCAGCAGTGACAGATATAGCACAGATACGCAGTATTTT. Translated: CASSDRYSTDTQYF.